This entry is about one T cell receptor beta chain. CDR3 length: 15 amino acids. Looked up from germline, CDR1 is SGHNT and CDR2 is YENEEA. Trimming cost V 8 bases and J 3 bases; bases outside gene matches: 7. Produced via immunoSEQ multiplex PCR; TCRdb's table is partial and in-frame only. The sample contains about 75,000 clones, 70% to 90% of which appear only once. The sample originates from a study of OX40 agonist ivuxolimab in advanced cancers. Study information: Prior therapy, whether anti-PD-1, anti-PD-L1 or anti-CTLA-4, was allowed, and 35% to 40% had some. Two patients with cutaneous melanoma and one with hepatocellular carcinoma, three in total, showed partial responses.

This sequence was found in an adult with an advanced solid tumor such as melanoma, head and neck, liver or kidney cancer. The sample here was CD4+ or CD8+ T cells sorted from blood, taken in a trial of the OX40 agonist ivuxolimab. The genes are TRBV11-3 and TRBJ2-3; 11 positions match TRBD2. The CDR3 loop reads CASGNSGRGTDTQYF. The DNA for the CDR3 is TGTGCCAGCGGCAATAGCGGGAGGGGAACAGATACGCAGTATTTT.